A selection of T cell receptor beta chains follows, all from one sample in a study of blood T cell repertoires in COVID-19. The data were produced by immunoSEQ multiplex PCR, yet TCRdb's version contains in-frame clones alone and is incomplete. The table shows 380,000 or so clones, with roughly 86% occurring only once. The sample consisted of PBMCs or T cells enriched from blood (not recorded which). The receptors were gathered from a woman aged 35 to 49 with acute COVID-19. CDR3s leave out the opening cysteine and the closing phenylalanine or tryptophan.

length: 11
V: TRBV28
J: TRBJ1-1
CDR3: ASSSTMNTEAF

length: 13
V: TRBV9
J: TRBJ2-1
CDR3: ASSVGRGGQTEQF

length: 11
V: TRBV6-5
J: TRBJ1-1
CDR3: ASRNTVNTEAF

length: 13
V: TRBV5-4
J: TRBJ2-2
CDR3: ASRRTLTDTGELF

length: 10
V: TRBV7-9
J: TRBJ1-2
CDR3: ASSLLGQVLL

length: 11
V: TRBV27
J: TRBJ1-3
CDR3: ASSLTVGNTIY

length: 15
V: TRBV18
J: TRBJ2-6
CDR3: ASSPPLGPSGANVLT

length: 13
V: TRBV7-8
J: TRBJ1-2
CDR3: ASSLASGNNYGYT

length: 13
V: TRBV30
J: TRBJ1-4
CDR3: AWSSRTGAGEKLF

length: 12
V: TRBV19
J: TRBJ1-2
CDR3: ASSIRGTGDGYT

length: 10
V: TRBV7-8
J: TRBJ1-1
CDR3: ASSFTNTEAF

length: 12
V: TRBV5-8
J: TRBJ2-2
CDR3: ASSLGSGAGELF

length: 13
V: TRBV4-1
J: TRBJ2-5
CDR3: ASSQDGTSYETQY